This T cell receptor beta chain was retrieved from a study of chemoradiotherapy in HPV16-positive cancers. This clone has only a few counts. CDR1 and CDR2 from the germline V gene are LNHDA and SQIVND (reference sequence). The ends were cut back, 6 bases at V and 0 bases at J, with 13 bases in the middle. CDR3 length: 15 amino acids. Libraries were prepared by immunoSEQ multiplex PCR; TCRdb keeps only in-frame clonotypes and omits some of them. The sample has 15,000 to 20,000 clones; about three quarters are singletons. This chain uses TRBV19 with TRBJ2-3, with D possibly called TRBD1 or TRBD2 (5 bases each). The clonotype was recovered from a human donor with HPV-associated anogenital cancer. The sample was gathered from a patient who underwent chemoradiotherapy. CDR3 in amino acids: CASRQRGISTDTQYF. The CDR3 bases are TGTGCCAGTAGGCAGAGGGGCATTAGCACAGATACGCAGTATTTT.